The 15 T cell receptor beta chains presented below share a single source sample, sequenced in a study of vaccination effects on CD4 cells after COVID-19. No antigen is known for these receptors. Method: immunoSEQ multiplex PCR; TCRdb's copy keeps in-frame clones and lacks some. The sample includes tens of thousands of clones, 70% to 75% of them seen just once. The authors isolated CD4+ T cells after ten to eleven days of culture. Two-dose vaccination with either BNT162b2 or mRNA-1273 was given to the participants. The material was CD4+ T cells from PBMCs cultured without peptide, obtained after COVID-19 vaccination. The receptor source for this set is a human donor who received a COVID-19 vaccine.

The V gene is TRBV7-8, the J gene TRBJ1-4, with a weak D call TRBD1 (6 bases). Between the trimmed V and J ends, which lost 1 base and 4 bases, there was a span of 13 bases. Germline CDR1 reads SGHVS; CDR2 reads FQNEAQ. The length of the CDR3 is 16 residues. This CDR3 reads CASSLGAGVNNEKLFF. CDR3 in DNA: TGTGCCAGCAGCTTAGGGGCAGGGGTGAATAATGAAAAACTGTTTTTT. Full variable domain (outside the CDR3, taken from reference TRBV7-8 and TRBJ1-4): GAGVSQSPRYKVAKRGQDVALRCDPISGHVSLFWYQQALGQGPEFLTYFQNEAQLDKSGLPSDRFFAERPEGSVSTLKIQRTQQEDSAVYLCASSLGAGVNNEKLFFGSGTQLSVL.

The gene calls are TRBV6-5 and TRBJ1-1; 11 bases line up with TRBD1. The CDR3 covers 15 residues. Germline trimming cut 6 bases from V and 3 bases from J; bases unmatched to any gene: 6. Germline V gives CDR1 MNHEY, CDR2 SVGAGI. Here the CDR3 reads CASRIGTGGDTEAFF. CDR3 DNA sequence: TGTGCCAGCAGGATAGGGACAGGGGGTGACACTGAAGCTTTCTTT.

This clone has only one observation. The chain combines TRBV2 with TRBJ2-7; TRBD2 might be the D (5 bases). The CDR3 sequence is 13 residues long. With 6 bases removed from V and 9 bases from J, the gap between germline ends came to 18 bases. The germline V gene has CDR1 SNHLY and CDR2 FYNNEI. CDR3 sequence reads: CASSLGVGLGQYV. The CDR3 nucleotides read TGTGCCAGCAGCCTCGGGGTGGGCCTGGGGCAGTACGTC.

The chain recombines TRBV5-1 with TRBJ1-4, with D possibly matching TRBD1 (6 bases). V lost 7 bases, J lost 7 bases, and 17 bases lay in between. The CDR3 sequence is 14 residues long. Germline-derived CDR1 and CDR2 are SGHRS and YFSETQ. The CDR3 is CASGQRGLSEKLFF. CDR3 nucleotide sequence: TGCGCCAGCGGTCAGAGGGGGTTAAGTGAAAAACTGTTTTTT.

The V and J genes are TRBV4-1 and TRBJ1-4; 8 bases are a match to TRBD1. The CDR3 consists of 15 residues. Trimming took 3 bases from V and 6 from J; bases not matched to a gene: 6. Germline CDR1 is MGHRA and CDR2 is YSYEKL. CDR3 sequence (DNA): TGCGCCAGCAGCCAGAGGACAGGGCAGGATGAAAAACTGTTTTTT. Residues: CASSQRTGQDEKLFF.

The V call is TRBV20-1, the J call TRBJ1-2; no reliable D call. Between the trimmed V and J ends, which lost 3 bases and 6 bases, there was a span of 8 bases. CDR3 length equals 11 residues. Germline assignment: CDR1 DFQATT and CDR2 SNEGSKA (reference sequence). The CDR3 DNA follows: TGCAGTGCTAGGCGGAGGGATGGCTACACCTTC. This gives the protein CSARRRDGYTF.

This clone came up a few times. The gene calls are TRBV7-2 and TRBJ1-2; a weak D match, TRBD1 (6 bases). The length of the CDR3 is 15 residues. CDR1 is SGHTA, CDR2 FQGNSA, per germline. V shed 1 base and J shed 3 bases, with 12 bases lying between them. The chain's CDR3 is CASSLVGRGHYGYTF. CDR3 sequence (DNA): TGTGCCAGCAGCTTAGTGGGCAGGGGACACTATGGCTACACCTTC.

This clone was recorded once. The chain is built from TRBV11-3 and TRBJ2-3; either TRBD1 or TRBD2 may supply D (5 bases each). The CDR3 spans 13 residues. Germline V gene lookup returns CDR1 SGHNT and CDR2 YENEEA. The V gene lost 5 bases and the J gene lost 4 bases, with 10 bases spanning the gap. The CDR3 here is CASSRGLPDTQYF. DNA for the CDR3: TGTGCCAGCAGCCGGGGCCTCCCAGATACGCAGTATTTT. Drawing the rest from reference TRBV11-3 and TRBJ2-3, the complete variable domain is EAGVVQSPRYKIIEKKQPVAFWCNPISGHNTLYWYLQNLGQGPELLIRYENEEAVDDSQLPKDRFSAERLKGVDSTLKIQPAELGDSAVYLCASSRGLPDTQYFGPGTRLTVL.

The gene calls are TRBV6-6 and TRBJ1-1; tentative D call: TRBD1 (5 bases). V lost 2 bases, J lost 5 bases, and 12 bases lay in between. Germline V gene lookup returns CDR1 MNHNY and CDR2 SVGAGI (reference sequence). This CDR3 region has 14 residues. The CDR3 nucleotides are TGTGCCAGCAGTTACAACGGACAATTTACTGAAGCTTTCTTT. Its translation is CASSYNGQFTEAFF.

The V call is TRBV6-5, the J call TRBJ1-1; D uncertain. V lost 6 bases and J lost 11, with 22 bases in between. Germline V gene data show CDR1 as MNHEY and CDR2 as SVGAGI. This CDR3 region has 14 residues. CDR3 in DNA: TGTGCCAGCAGAGCCGGGCCCCCCCCATTACGGGCTTTCTTT. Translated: CASRAGPPPLRAFF.

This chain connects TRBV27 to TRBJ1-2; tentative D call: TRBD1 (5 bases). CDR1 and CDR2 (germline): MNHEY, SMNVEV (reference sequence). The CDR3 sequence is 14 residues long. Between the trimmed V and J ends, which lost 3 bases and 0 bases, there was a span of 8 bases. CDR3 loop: CASSFRGANYGYTF. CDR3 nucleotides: TGTGCCAGCAGTTTTAGAGGGGCTAACTATGGCTACACCTTC.

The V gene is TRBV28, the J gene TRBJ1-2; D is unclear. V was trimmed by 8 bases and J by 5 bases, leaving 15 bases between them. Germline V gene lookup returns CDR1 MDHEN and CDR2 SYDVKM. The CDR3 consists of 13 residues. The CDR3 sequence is CASCSPQIYGYTF. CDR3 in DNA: TGTGCCAGCTGTTCGCCACAGATTTATGGCTACACCTTC.

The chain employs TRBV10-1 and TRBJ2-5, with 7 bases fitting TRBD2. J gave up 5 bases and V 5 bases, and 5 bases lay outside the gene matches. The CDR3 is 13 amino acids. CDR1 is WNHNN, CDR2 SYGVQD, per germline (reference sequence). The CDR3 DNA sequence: TGCGCCAGCAGTAGCGGGGAGGTGGAGACCCAGTACTTC. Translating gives CASSSGEVETQYF.

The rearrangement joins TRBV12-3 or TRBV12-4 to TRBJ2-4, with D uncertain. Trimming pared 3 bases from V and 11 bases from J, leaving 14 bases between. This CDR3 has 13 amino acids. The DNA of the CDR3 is TGTGCCAGCAGTTTTAACGTGGAAACGGTTCAGTACTTC. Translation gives CASSFNVETVQYF.

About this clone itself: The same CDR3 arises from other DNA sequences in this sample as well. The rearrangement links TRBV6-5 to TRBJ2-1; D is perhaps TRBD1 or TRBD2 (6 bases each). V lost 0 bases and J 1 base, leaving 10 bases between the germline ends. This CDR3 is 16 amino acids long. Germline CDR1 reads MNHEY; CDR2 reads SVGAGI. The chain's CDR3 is CASSYSKGGSYNEQFF. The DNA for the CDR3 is TGTGCCAGCAGTTACTCCAAGGGGGGATCCTACAATGAGCAGTTCTTC.